The next 19 T cell receptor beta chains were all read from a single sample in a study of brain T cells in children with intractable seizures. The protocol was immunoSEQ multiplex PCR, while the TCRdb copy is restricted to in-frame clones and leaves out a portion. The sample holds 78,000 or so clones, around 91% seen once. The starting material was peripheral blood, obtained at surgery. These receptors came from a girl between 2 and 10 years old with Rasmussen encephalitis and intractable seizures.

The chain carries TRBV5-6 and TRBJ2-3; TRBD1 matches at 9 bases. This CDR3 is built from 15 residues. The germline CDR1 and CDR2 sequences are SGHDT and YYEEEE. The V segment lost 1 base and the J segment 6 bases; nucleotides outside the gene matches: 6. The CDR3 region is CASSLWDRVSDTQYF. CDR3 in DNA: TGTGCCAGCAGCTTGTGGGACAGGGTGTCGGATACGCAGTATTTT.

V usage is TRBV9 and J usage is TRBJ1-4, with unresolved D. Trimming pared 0 bases from V and 7 bases from J, leaving 7 bases between. Germline V CDR1 and CDR2: SGDLS, YYNGEE. The CDR3 loop spans 13 amino acids. The CDR3: CASSVDLGEKLFF. The DNA of the CDR3 is TGTGCCAGCAGCGTAGACCTCGGTGAAAAACTGTTTTTT.

The rearrangement joins TRBV27 to TRBJ2-7; 10 bases map to TRBD2. The CDR3 loop spans 15 amino acids. The germline CDR1 and CDR2 sequences are MNHEY and SMNVEV (reference sequence). Trimming removed 1 base from V and 4 bases from J; junction bases left unmatched: 4. In DNA, the CDR3 is TGTGCCAGCAGTTTATATCCTAGCGGGAGATACGAGCAGTACTTC. Encoded protein: CASSLYPSGRYEQYF.

This clone was picked up a small number of times. The gene calls are TRBV5-4 and TRBJ2-7; D possibly corresponds to TRBD1 (6 bases). V lost 4 bases and J 4 bases, leaving 9 bases between the germline ends. The CDR3 consists of 12 residues. Germline assignment: CDR1 SGHNT and CDR2 YYREEE (reference sequence). The chain's CDR3 is CASSVQGYEQYF. The CDR3 DNA sequence: TGTGCCAGCAGCGTACAGGGTTACGAGCAGTACTTC.

The chain couples TRBV4-1 to TRBJ1-1; no reliable D call. V shed 1 base and J shed 4 bases, with 7 bases lying between them. CDR1 is MGHRA, CDR2 YSYEKL, per germline. This CDR3 spans 13 amino acids. The DNA for the CDR3 is TGCGCCAGCAGCCAAGTTGCAGGCACTGAAGCTTTCTTT. This sequence encodes CASSQVAGTEAFF.

V usage is TRBV6-6 and J usage is TRBJ2-1; 9 nucleotides agree with TRBD2. V was pared by 8 bases and J by 8 bases, with 7 bases of the junction left unmatched. In germline, CDR1 is MNHNY, CDR2 SVGAGI (reference sequence). The CDR3 length is 13 residues. Here the CDR3 DNA reads TGTGCCAGCGTGGCTAGCGGGAATGATGAGCAGTTCTTC. Translating it yields CASVASGNDEQFF.

This sequence joins TRBV18 and TRBJ1-2, with TRBD1 identical over 7 bases. The germline gives CDR1 KGHSH, CDR2 LQKENI. V was clipped by 3 bases and J by 0 bases; unmatched bases: 7. CDR3 length equals 16 residues. The CDR3 protein is CASSPYRDSSNYGYTF. As DNA, the CDR3 is TGTGCCAGCTCACCGTACCGGGACAGCTCTAACTATGGCTACACCTTC.

The chain is built from TRBV28 and TRBJ1-2; tentative D call: TRBD1 (5 bases). This CDR3 has 14 amino acids. Deletions cut 1 base from V and 7 bases from J, with 13 bases between. The germline gives CDR1 MDHEN, CDR2 SYDVKM. The chain's CDR3 is CASSLYVTAAGYTF. The CDR3 DNA sequence: TGTGCCAGCAGTTTATACGTGACAGCTGCTGGCTACACCTTC.

This clone was detected ten times or more. The chain combines TRBV6-5 with TRBJ1-2, with TRBD1 as a possible D gene (6 bases). The CDR3 length is 15 residues. From germline, CDR1 is MNHEY and CDR2 SVGAGI. V was pared by 0 bases and J by 3 bases, with 11 bases between. The CDR3 DNA sequence: TGTGCCAGCAGTTACTCACCGGGGGGGCACTATGGCTACACCTTC. Protein sequence: CASSYSPGGHYGYTF.

The chain has TRBV24-1 and TRBJ2-1; 8 bases match TRBD1. Germline V gene lookup returns CDR1 KGHDR and CDR2 SFDVKD. The length of the CDR3 is 16 residues. The V and J ends lost 4 bases and 4 bases, in that order; junction bases with no gene match: 8. CDR3 DNA: TGTGCCACCAGTGACCCGACAGGGGCGGCATACAATGAGCAGTTCTTC. Its protein is CATSDPTGAAYNEQFF.

This clone was detected once. The rearrangement links TRBV7-9 to TRBJ2-5; TRBD2 matches 8 bases. Germline V lookup: CDR1 SEHNR, CDR2 FQNEAQ (reference sequence). The CDR3 is 15 residues long. The V segment lost 5 bases and the J segment 4 bases; nucleotides outside the gene matches: 9. CDR3 amino acids: CASSLTSASRETQYF. The CDR3 DNA follows: TGTGCCAGCAGCCTGACTAGCGCAAGCCGAGAGACCCAGTACTTC.

The chain has TRBV28 and TRBJ2-1; D is unresolved. Trimming shortened V by 6 bases and J by 4 bases, and 13 bases separated the two germline ends. The CDR3 runs to 14 residues. Germline V CDR1 and CDR2: MDHEN, SYDVKM. Written as DNA, the CDR3 is TGTGCCAGCAGCCCCAGGAAGGGATACAATGAGCAGTTCTTC. It yields the protein CASSPRKGYNEQFF. The full variable domain, its missing parts supplied by reference TRBV28 and TRBJ2-1, is DVKVTQSSRYLVKRTGEKVFLECVQDMDHENMFWYRQDPGLGLRLIYFSYDVKMKEKGDIPEGYSVSREKKERFSLILESASTNQTSMYLCASSPRKGYNEQFFGPGTRLTVL.

This chain connects TRBV4-1 to TRBJ2-3; D remains unclear. Germline values: CDR1 MGHRA, CDR2 YSYEKL. There are 13 residues in the CDR3. The ends were cut back, 2 bases at V and 4 bases at J, with 7 bases in the middle. The CDR3 nucleotides read TGCGCCAGCAGCCAAATTGTAGCAGATACGCAGTATTTT. It encodes CASSQIVADTQYF.

This chain uses TRBV18 with TRBJ1-5, with TRBD1 as a possible D gene (5 bases). Per the germline V gene, CDR1 is KGHSH and CDR2 is LQKENI. The CDR3 spans 15 residues. V was cut by 5 bases and J by 7 bases, with 18 bases left in between. CDR3 DNA: TGTGCCAGCTCAGGGGAGGGACTCGACCCCCAGCCCCAGCATTTT. It yields the protein CASSGEGLDPQPQHF.

The chain uses TRBV7-9 and TRBJ2-1; 9 bases align to TRBD2. This CDR3 spans 18 amino acids. Germline-derived CDR1 and CDR2 are SEHNR and FQNEAQ (reference sequence). V lost 6 bases and J lost 6; bases outside the gene matches: 18. The CDR3 spells CASRQDRGGGASGNEQFF. The CDR3 nucleotides are TGTGCCAGCAGGCAAGATCGCGGCGGGGGGGCGTCGGGCAATGAGCAGTTCTTC.

CDR3 protein: CATSFGGTAAVSGYTF. In nucleotides, the CDR3 is TGTGCCACCAGCTTTGGGGGGACGGCCGCCGTCAGCGGCTACACCTTC. The V gene is TRBV15, the J gene TRBJ1-2; TRBD1 is a possible D gene (5 bases). CDR1 and CDR2 from the germline V gene are LNHNV and YYDKDF (reference sequence). Trimming took off 5 bases at V and 8 bases at J, with 24 bases between the two ends. The CDR3 has 16 amino acids.

The chain recombines TRBV2 with TRBJ2-7; 11 nucleotides line up with TRBD2. Germline loops: CDR1 SNHLY, CDR2 FYNNEI. The V segment lost 6 bases and the J segment 3 bases; nucleotides outside the gene matches: 10. CDR3 length: 16 residues. CDR3 DNA sequence: TGTGCCAGCAGACCGAGACTTAGCGGGGGGGTCTACGAGCAGTACTTC. Its protein is CASRPRLSGGVYEQYF.

The chain uses TRBV6-1 and TRBJ2-7; D is ambiguous. The V and J ends lost 1 base and 3 bases respectively, with 10 bases between them. The CDR3 has 14 residues. Per the germline V gene, CDR1 is MNHNS and CDR2 is SASEGT. CDR3 protein: CASSEGLDFYEQYF. In nucleotides, the CDR3 is TGTGCCAGCAGTGAAGGGCTTGATTTCTACGAGCAGTACTTC.

This clone was counted a single time. The chain links TRBV5-1 to TRBJ2-1, with a possible D match to TRBD1 (6 bases). The V gene's germline CDR1 is SGHRS and CDR2 YFSETQ. Trimming stripped 0 bases from V and 4 bases from J, with 14 bases between. The CDR3 covers 16 residues. CDR3: CASSLGGNREYNEQFF. CDR3 bases: TGCGCCAGCAGCTTGGGGGGGAACAGGGAATACAATGAGCAGTTCTTC.